These 2 T cell receptor beta chains originate from one sample sequenced in a study of PD-1 blockade in classical Hodgkin lymphoma. Only in-frame clones appear in the TCRdb table, and some are missing; sequencing was by immunoSEQ multiplex PCR. In the table there are roughly 17,000 clones, more than 70% of which are singletons. The patients all showed relapse after autologous stem cell transplantation, while their brentuximab vedotin exposure varied. Sequencing used peripheral blood mononuclear cells (PBMCs), obtained at baseline. The receptors were sampled from a human donor with classical Hodgkin lymphoma.

The chain is built from TRBV28 and TRBJ1-3, with 8 nucleotides matching TRBD1. V dropped 4 bases and J dropped 0; count of bases not matched to a gene: 8. This CDR3 spans 17 amino acids. Germline loops: CDR1 MDHEN, CDR2 SYDVKM. The CDR3 reads CASSSPGQASSGNTIYF. DNA for the CDR3: TGTGCCAGCAGTTCCCCGGGACAGGCGAGCTCTGGAAACACCATATATTTT.

The chain carries TRBV30 and TRBJ1-4, with D possibly being TRBD1 (6 bases). Germline assignment: CDR1 GTSNPN and CDR2 SVGIG (reference sequence). Between the trimmed V and J ends, which lost 0 bases and 8 bases, there was a span of 19 bases. This CDR3 has 16 residues. The CDR3 region has the DNA TGTGCCTGGAGTGTATCGGCCCGCAGGGGAAGAGAAAAACTGTTTTTT. Translating it yields CAWSVSARRGREKLFF. The whole variable domain, remainder taken from reference TRBV30 and TRBJ1-4, is SQTIHQWPATLVQPVGSPLSLECTVEGTSNPNLYWYRQAAGRGLQLLFYSVGIGQISSEVPQNLSASRPQDRQFILSSKKLLLSDSGFYLCAWSVSARRGREKLFFGSGTQLSVL.